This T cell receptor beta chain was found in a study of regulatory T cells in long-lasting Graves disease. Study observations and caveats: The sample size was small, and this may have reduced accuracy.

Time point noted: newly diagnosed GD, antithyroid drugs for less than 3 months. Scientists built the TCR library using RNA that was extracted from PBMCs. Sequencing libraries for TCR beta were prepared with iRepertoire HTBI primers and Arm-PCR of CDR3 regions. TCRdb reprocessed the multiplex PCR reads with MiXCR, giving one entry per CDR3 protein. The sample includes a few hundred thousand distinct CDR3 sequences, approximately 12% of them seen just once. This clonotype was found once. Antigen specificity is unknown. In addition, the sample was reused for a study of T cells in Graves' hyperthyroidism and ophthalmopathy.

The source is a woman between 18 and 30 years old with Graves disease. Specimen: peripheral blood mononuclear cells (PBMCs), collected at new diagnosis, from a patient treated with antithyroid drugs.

DNA for the CDR3: TGTGCCAGCAGCTTAGGGGTCCCATACTCCTGGGACTATGGCTACACCTTC. It yields the protein CASSLGVPYSWDYGYTF. The genes are TRBV13 and TRBJ1-2; unclear D gene. Germline V gene lookup returns CDR1 PRHDT and CDR2 FYEKMQ (reference sequence). With 0 bases removed from V and 3 bases from J, the gap between germline ends came to 17 bases. The CDR3 is made up of 17 amino acids. Combining the CDR3 with reference TRBV13 and TRBJ1-2 gives the whole variable domain AAGVIQSPRHLIKEKRETATLKCYPIPRHDTVYWYQQGPGQDPQFLISFYEKMQSDKGSIPDRFSAQQFSDYHSELNMSSLELGDSALYFCASSLGVPYSWDYGYTFGSGTRLTVV.